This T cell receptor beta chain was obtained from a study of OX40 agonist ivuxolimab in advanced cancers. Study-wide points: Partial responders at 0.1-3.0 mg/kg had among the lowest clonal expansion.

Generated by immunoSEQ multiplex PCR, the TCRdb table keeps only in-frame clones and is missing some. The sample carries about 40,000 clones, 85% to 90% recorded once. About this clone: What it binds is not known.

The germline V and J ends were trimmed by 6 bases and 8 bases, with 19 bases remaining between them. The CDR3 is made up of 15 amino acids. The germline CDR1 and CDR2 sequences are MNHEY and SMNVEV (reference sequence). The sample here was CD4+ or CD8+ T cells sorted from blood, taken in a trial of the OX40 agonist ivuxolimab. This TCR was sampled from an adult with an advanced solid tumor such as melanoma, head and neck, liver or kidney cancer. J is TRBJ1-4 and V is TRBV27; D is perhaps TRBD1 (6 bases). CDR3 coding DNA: TGTGCCAGCAGATCGCTGACGGGGGGCTACGAAAAACTGTTTTTT. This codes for CASRSLTGGYEKLFF.